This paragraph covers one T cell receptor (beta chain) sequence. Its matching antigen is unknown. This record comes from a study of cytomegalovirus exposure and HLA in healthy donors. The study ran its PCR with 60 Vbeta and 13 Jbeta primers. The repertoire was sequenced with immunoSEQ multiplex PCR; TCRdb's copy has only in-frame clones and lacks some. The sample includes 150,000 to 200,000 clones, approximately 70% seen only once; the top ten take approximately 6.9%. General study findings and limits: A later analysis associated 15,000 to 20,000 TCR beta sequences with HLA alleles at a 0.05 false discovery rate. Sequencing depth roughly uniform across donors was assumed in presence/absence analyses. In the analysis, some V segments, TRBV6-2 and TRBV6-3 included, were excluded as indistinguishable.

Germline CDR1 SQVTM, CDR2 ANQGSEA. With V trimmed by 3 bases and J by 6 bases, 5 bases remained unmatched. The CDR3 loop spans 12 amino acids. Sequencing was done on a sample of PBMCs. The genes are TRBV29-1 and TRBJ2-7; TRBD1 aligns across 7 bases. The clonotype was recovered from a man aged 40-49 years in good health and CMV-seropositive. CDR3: CSVEGQRGEQYF. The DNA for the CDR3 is TGCAGCGTTGAGGGACAGCGCGGCGAGCAGTACTTC.